The 25 T cell receptor beta chains given below trace back to one sample, sequenced in a study of spatial heterogeneity in lung cancer. Study findings and constraints: Expanded alpha and beta TCR counts within tumors tracked tumor mutation counts.

A single record per CDR3 protein comes from TCRdb applying MiXCR to the 5' RACE reads. The repertoire holds roughly 200 distinct CDR3 sequences, with 37% as singletons. Time point reported: sample taken at primary tumor resection. No antigen has been identified for these receptors. The starting material was lung tumor tissue, obtained at surgery. The origin of the receptors is a female donor with early-stage non-small cell lung cancer.

Details on this clonotype: Because this beta chain is a stray read in a library intended to capture alpha chains, its abundance should not be given much weight. CDR3 loop: CASGGGMNTEAFF. For the CDR3, the DNA is TGCGCCAGCGGGGGGGGGATGAACACTGAAGCTTTCTTT. This chain joins TRBV4-1 and TRBJ1-1; possibly TRBD1 for D (5 bases). This CDR3 region has 13 residues. The V and J ends lost 8 bases and 0 bases respectively, with 10 bases between them. The germline CDR1 and CDR2 sequences are MGHRA and YSYEKL.

In this sample, this clonotype turned up a few times. This beta chain is an unintended read in a library built for alpha chains; its size means little. The chain recombines TRBV9 with TRBJ2-1; no reliable D call. This CDR3 is 14 amino acids long. Trimming left V 2 bases short and J 1 base short, with 7 bases between. The germline CDR1 and CDR2 sequences are SGDLS and YYNGEE. DNA for the CDR3: TGTGCCAGCAGCGTTGGGAAATCCTACAATGAGCAGTTCTTC. It translates to CASSVGKSYNEQFF.

Note on this clonotype: In a library made to pick up alpha chains, this beta chain is a stray read with a size that means little. The chain recombines TRBV20-1 with TRBJ2-7; 12 positions match TRBD2. Trimming took 5 bases from V and 6 from J; bases not matched to a gene: 14. CDR1 DFQATT and CDR2 SNEGSKA come from the germline V gene (reference sequence). The CDR3 extends over 16 amino acids. In nucleotides, the CDR3 is TGCAGTGCTCCACGGAGCCGACTAGCGGGAGCTCTCGAGCAGTACTTC. Translating gives CSAPRSRLAGALEQYF.

Turning to this clonotype: Since the library was made to target alpha chains, this beta chain is a stray read and its abundance is not meaningful. CDR3 residues: CASSFGQGYYGYTF. The CDR3, as DNA: TGTGCCAGCAGCTTCGGACAGGGATACTATGGCTACACCTTC. The chain is built from TRBV7-9 and TRBJ1-2, with 8 bases fitting TRBD1. Per the germline V gene, CDR1 is SEHNR and CDR2 is FQNEAQ (reference sequence). This CDR3 region has 14 residues. The junction had 3 bases not matched to a gene; V was cut back by 3 bases and J by 3 bases.

The sample holds a few counts of this clonotype. As an off-target read in a library built for alpha chains, this beta chain has a frequency of little significance. The chain carries TRBV6-6 and TRBJ2-7; 8 bases are shared with TRBD1. With 7 bases clipped from V and 7 bases from J, the junction kept 9 bases outside the gene matches. The CDR3 loop spans 13 amino acids. Germline CDR1 MNHNY, CDR2 SVGAGI (reference sequence). In nucleotides, the CDR3 is TGTGCCAGCACCTCGGACAGGGCGGGAGAGCAGTACTTC. It translates to CASTSDRAGEQYF.

Comment on this clonotype: For a library built for alpha chains, this beta chain is a stray read; little rests on its size. The V call is TRBV11-1, the J call TRBJ2-1; a possible D gene is TRBD1 (6 bases). There are 15 residues in the CDR3. Germline V gene data show CDR1 as SGHAT and CDR2 as FQDESV (reference sequence). Trimming took off 6 bases at V and 4 bases at J, with 16 bases between the two ends. The CDR3 DNA sequence: TGTGCCAGCAGGGGAGATGACAGGCAGTACAATGAGCAGTTCTTC. It specifies CASRGDDRQYNEQFF.

This clonotype is labeled hyperexpanded. A library made for alpha chains picked up this beta chain off target, so its size means little. The V gene is TRBV7-3, the J gene TRBJ2-1; maybe TRBD2 (6 bases). CDR1 is SGHTA, CDR2 FQGTGA, per germline. The germline V and J ends were trimmed by 2 bases and 7 bases, with 9 bases remaining between them. The CDR3 sequence is 13 residues long. The CDR3 sequence is CASSLGGRNEQFF. For the CDR3, the DNA is TGTGCCAGCAGCTTAGGGGGGAGGAATGAGCAGTTCTTC. Filled out from reference TRBV7-3 and TRBJ2-1, the complete variable domain reads GAGVSQTPSNKVTEKGKYVELRCDPISGHTALYWYRQSLGQGPEFLIYFQGTGAADDSGLPNDRFFAVRPEGSVSTLKIQRTERGDSAVYLCASSLGGRNEQFFGPGTRLTVL.

This clonotype has only a few counts. For a library built for alpha chains, this beta chain is a stray read; little rests on its size. The V and J genes are TRBV7-2 and TRBJ2-7; 14 positions agree with TRBD2. V shed 5 bases and J 2 bases; nucleotides not matched to a gene: 2. This CDR3 has 15 residues. Looked up from germline, CDR1 is SGHTA and CDR2 is FQGNSA. The CDR3 sequence is CASSQGLAGAYEQYF. As DNA, the CDR3 is TGTGCCAGCAGCCAGGGACTAGCGGGGGCCTACGAGCAGTACTTC.

Concerning this clonotype itself: Since the library was made to target alpha chains, this beta chain is a stray read and its abundance is not meaningful. This rearrangement joins TRBV28 to TRBJ2-3, with TRBD2 matching 7 bases. This CDR3 comprises 14 residues. CDR1 is MDHEN, CDR2 SYDVKM, per germline. V dropped 2 bases and J dropped 2; count of bases not matched to a gene: 1. In DNA form, the CDR3 reads TGTGCCAGCAGTTTAGCGGGAGCCACAGATACGCAGTATTTT. Residues: CASSLAGATDTQYF.

This clonotype was counted only a few times. For a library built for alpha chains, this beta chain is a stray read; little rests on its size. As DNA, the CDR3 is TGTGCCAGCAGCTTGGACAGGGCCTACGAGCAGTACTTC. Amino acid sequence: CASSLDRAYEQYF. This chain joins TRBV5-6 and TRBJ2-7; D possibly corresponds to TRBD1 (6 bases). Germline CDR1 SGHDT, CDR2 YYEEEE. There are 13 residues in the CDR3. V lost 0 bases to trimming and J lost 2 bases, with 6 bases between them.

Concerning this clonotype: Being off target in a library aimed at alpha chains, this beta chain has a size of little meaning. CDR3 loop: CASSPLLAGGSNEQFF. The CDR3 nucleotides read TGCGCCAGCAGCCCCCTCCTAGCGGGAGGCTCCAATGAGCAGTTCTTC. This sequence joins TRBV4-1 and TRBJ2-1; 11 bases are shared with TRBD2. CDR1 and CDR2 from the germline V gene are MGHRA and YSYEKL. The CDR3 is 16 residues long. After removal of 4 bases from V and 6 bases from J, the junction contained 8 bases not matched to a gene.

As for this clonotype: This beta chain is an unintended read in a library built for alpha chains; its size means little. V gene TRBV7-2 combines with J gene TRBJ2-3, with 7 bases matching TRBD2. Germline CDR1 reads SGHTA; CDR2 reads FQGNSA. The CDR3 sequence is 14 residues long. The V segment lost 4 bases and the J segment 2 bases; nucleotides outside the gene matches: 3. The CDR3 nucleotides read TGTGCCAGCAGCTCCGGACTAGTCACAGATACGCAGTATTTT. Translating gives CASSSGLVTDTQYF.

The sample holds a few counts of this clonotype. A library prepared for alpha chains yielded this beta chain as an off-target read; its size is of little meaning. This chain uses TRBV12-3 or TRBV12-4 with TRBJ1-2, with 8 bases lining up with TRBD1. The CDR3 totals 16 residues. The J segment lost 0 bases and the V segment lost 6 bases, leaving 9 bases of the junction unmatched. The CDR3 bases are TGTGCCAGCAGACTAAACAGGGGGAGGTCTAACTATGGCTACACCTTC. It yields the protein CASRLNRGRSNYGYTF.

This clonotype counts as hyperexpanded. This beta chain is a stray read from a library made for alpha chains; its abundance is not meaningful. CDR3: CASSSPLRQYNEQFF. The CDR3 DNA reads as TGTGCCAGCAGCTCCCCCCTCCGACAGTACAATGAGCAGTTCTTC. The chain uses TRBV7-9 and TRBJ2-1; D is perhaps TRBD1 (5 bases). The V and J ends lost 4 bases and 4 bases respectively, with 14 bases between them. The CDR3 spans 15 residues. Germline V gene lookup returns CDR1 SEHNR and CDR2 FQNEAQ (reference sequence).

Relative to its sample, this clonotype is hyperexpanded. Found in a library prepared for alpha chains, this beta chain is an off-target read, and its abundance has little meaning. J is TRBJ2-5 and V is TRBV7-6; D tentatively reads TRBD1 or TRBD2 (5 bases each). V lost 1 base and J lost 6, with 15 bases in between. CDR3 length equals 15 residues. Germline CDR1 is SGHVS and CDR2 is FNYEAQ. The CDR3 nucleotides are TGTGCCAGCAGCTTAGGCATACGGGACGTACAGACCCAGTACTTC. This encodes CASSLGIRDVQTQYF.

This clonotype occurred a few times. For a library built for alpha chains, this beta chain is a stray read; little rests on its size. This chain uses TRBV28 with TRBJ2-4; 16 bases align to TRBD2. The ends lost 5 bases at V and 11 bases at J; junction bases unmatched: 9. This CDR3 has 16 amino acids. Per the germline V gene, CDR1 is MDHEN and CDR2 is SYDVKM. Here the CDR3 reads CASSPAGLAGGSVQYF. CDR3 coding DNA: TGTGCCAGCAGTCCGGCGGGACTAGCGGGAGGGTCGGTTCAGTACTTC.

This clonotype was counted only a few times. This beta chain is an off-target read within a library intended for alpha chains, so its frequency means little. The V call is TRBV3-1, the J call TRBJ2-5, with 7 bases lining up with TRBD2. V lost 0 bases to trimming and J lost 4 bases; unmatched junction nucleotides: 2. Per the germline V gene, CDR1 is LGHDT and CDR2 is YNNKEL (reference sequence). The CDR3 sequence is 14 residues long. As DNA, the CDR3 is TGTGCCAGCAGCCAAGAGTCTAGCGGAGAGACCCAGTACTTC. This gives the protein CASSQESSGETQYF.

Note on this clonotype: The library was prepared for alpha chains; this beta chain is a stray read, so its frequency means little. V and J are TRBV20-1 and TRBJ2-7, with D unclear. Germline CDR1 and CDR2: DFQATT and SNEGSKA (reference sequence). Between the trimmed V and J ends, which lost 1 base and 5 bases, there was a span of 12 bases. CDR3 size: 13 residues. CDR3 coding DNA: TGCAGTGCTAGAGGTCTAGGACGGGACGAGCAGTACTTC. Translated, it gives CSARGLGRDEQYF.

Note on this clonotype: This beta chain slipped into a library made for alpha chains as a stray read, so its size is not meaningful. The CDR3 region has the DNA TGTGCCAGTGGGATCGAGGACAGGGCTAATCAGCCCCAGCATTTT. It specifies CASGIEDRANQPQHF. This rearrangement joins TRBV19 to TRBJ1-5, with TRBD1 identical over 8 bases. This CDR3 is built from 15 residues. Germline CDR1 and CDR2: LNHDA and SQIVND (reference sequence). The V gene end was trimmed by 8 bases and the J gene end by 4 bases; junction bases not matched to a gene: 10.

This clonotype was observed once. The library was designed around alpha chains, so this beta chain is a stray read whose abundance carries little weight. The CDR3 DNA is TGCAGTGCTAACCCGGGAGGCTTCGACAATGAGCAGTTCTTC. Protein sequence: CSANPGGFDNEQFF. The rearrangement uses TRBV20-1 and TRBJ2-1; 7 positions agree with TRBD2. The trim removed 4 bases at V and 5 bases at J, leaving 8 bases unmatched. Germline lookup yields CDR1 DFQATT and CDR2 SNEGSKA (reference sequence). CDR3 length: 14 amino acids.

About this clonotype itself: Since it is a stray read in a library aimed at alpha chains, this beta chain has a size that is not meaningful. The chain is built from TRBV5-1 and TRBJ2-1; TRBD2 matches at 8 bases. Germline lookup yields CDR1 SGHRS and CDR2 YFSETQ. The V gene end was trimmed by 1 base and the J gene end by 7 bases; junction bases not matched to a gene: 4. There are 14 residues in the CDR3. Written as DNA, the CDR3 is TGCGCCAGCAGCTTGATCCTAGCGGGTAATGAGCAGTTCTTC. Translation: CASSLILAGNEQFF.

This clonotype is judged hyperexpanded (1% or more). This beta chain was picked up by a library intended for alpha chains and is off target, so its count carries little meaning. The chain is built from TRBV7-3 and TRBJ2-3, with 10 bases that match TRBD2. V lost 5 bases, J lost 4 bases, and 6 bases stayed unmatched. Germline assignment: CDR1 SGHTA and CDR2 FQGTGA. This CDR3 has 15 residues. As DNA, the CDR3 is TGTGCCAGCAGCCGAGCGGGAGGGTCCTCAGATACGCAGTATTTT. Translating it yields CASSRAGGSSDTQYF.

By share of the sample, this clonotype is hyperexpanded (1% or more). A library made for alpha chains picked up this beta chain off target, so its size means little. The gene calls are TRBV5-1 and TRBJ2-7, with TRBD2 matching over 11 bases. This CDR3 comprises 19 residues. Germline trimming cut 0 bases from V and 0 bases from J; bases unmatched to any gene: 11. CDR1 is SGHRS and CDR2 is YFSETQ in the germline V gene. CDR3 DNA: TGCGCCAGCAGCTTGGGTTTAGGGACTAGCGGAACGAGCTCCTACGAGCAGTACTTC. Encoded protein: CASSLGLGTSGTSSYEQYF.

Notes on this clonotype: Within a library made for alpha chains, this beta chain is off target, and its count is uninformative. This chain joins TRBV7-9 and TRBJ1-3; D gene ambiguous. Per the germline V gene, CDR1 is SEHNR and CDR2 is FQNEAQ (reference sequence). V lost 4 bases to trimming and J lost 0 bases, with 7 bases between them. This CDR3 is built from 14 residues. The CDR3, as DNA: TGTGCCAGCAGCTCAGCCGTCTCTGGAAACACCATATATTTT. Translated: CASSSAVSGNTIYF.

As concerns this clonotype: This beta chain is off target for a library built for alpha chains, so its abundance means little. The V gene is TRBV10-2, the J gene TRBJ1-5, with D tentatively TRBD1 (6 bases). From germline, CDR1 is WSHSY and CDR2 SAAADI. Between the trimmed V and J ends, which lost 9 bases and 1 base, there was a span of 13 bases. The CDR3 has 14 amino acids. In nucleotides, the CDR3 is TGCGCCAGTAGGGGGGCAGGGAGCAATCAGCCCCAGCATTTT. Protein: CASRGAGSNQPQHF.